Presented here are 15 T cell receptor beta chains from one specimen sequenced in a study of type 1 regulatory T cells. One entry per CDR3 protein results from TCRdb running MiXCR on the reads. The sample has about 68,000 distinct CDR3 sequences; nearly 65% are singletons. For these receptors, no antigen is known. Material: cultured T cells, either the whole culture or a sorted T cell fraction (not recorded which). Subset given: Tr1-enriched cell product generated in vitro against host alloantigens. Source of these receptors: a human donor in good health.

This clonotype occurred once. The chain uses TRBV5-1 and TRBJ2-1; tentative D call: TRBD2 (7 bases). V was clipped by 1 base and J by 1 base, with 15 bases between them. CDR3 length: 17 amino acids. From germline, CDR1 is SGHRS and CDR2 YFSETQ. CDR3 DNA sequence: TGCGCCAGCAGCTTGAACAGCGGGACATTTTCCTACAATGAGCAGTTCTTC. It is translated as CASSLNSGTFSYNEQFF.

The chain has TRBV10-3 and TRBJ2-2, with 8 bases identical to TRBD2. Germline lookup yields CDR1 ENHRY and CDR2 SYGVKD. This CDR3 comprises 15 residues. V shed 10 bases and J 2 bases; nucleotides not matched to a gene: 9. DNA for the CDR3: TGTGCCACCATGCCGGGGGGGGGCAACACCGGGGAGCTGTTTTTT. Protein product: CATMPGGGNTGELFF.

CDR3 residues: CASRLAEGDEKLFF. CDR3 DNA sequence: TGTGCCAGCAGGTTGGCCGAAGGTGATGAAAAACTGTTTTTT. This chain connects TRBV3-2 to TRBJ1-4. TRBV3-2 is marked as a pseudogene. This CDR3 has 14 amino acids.

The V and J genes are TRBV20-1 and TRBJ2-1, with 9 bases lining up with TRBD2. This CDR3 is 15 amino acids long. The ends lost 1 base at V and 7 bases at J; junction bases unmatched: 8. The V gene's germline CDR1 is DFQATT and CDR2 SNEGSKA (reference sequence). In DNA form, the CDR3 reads TGCAGTGCTAGAGCCGCGGGAGGGCCGATGAATGAGCAGTTCTTC. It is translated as CSARAAGGPMNEQFF.

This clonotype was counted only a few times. The CDR3 sequence: CASSQQGNTIYF. For the CDR3, the DNA is TGTGCCAGCAGTCAACAGGGAAACACCATATATTTT. The chain links TRBV12-3 or TRBV12-4 to TRBJ1-3; D remains unclear. This CDR3 comprises 12 residues. V was pared by 5 bases and J by 4 bases, with 6 bases between.

The CDR3 sequence is CASSFTGVVFRNQPQHF. The CDR3 coding sequence is TGTGCCAGCAGTTTTACGGGGGTGGTTTTCCGCAATCAGCCCCAGCATTTT. V and J are TRBV28 and TRBJ1-5, with a weak D call TRBD1 (5 bases). From germline, CDR1 is MDHEN and CDR2 SYDVKM. This CDR3 is built from 17 residues. V lost 3 bases and J 2 bases, leaving 17 bases between the germline ends.

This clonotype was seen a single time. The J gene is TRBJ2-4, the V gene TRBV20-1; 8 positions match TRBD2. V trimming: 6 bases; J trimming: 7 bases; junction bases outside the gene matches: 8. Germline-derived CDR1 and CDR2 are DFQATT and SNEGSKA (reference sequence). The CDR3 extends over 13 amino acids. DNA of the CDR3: TGCAGTGCCCTACGGGGGGGCGACAACATTCAGTACTTC. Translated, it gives CSALRGGDNIQYF.

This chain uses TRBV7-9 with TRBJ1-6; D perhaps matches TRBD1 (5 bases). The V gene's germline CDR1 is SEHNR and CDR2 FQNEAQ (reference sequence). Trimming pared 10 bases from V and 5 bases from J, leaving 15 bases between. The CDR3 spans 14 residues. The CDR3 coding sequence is TGTGCCACAAATCGTGGCAGGGATAATTCACCCCTCCACTTT. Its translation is CATNRGRDNSPLHF.

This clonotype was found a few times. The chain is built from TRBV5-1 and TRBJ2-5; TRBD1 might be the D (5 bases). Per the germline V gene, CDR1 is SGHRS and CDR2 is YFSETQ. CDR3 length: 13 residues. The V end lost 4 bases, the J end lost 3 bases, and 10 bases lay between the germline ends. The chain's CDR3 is CASSLTGEETQYF. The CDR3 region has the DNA TGCGCCAGCAGCCTAACAGGAGAAGAGACCCAGTACTTC.

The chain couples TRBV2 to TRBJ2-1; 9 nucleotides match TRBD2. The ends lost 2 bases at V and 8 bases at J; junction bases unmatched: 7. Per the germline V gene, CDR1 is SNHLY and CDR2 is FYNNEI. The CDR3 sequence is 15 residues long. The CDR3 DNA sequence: TGTGCCAGCAGTGAATGGCGCGGGAGGGCCCATGAGCAGTTCTTC. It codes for CASSEWRGRAHEQFF.

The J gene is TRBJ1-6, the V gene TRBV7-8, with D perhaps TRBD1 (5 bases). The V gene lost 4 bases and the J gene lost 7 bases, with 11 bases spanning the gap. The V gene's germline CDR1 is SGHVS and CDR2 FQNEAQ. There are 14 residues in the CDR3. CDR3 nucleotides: TGTGCCAGCAGCTCATTGGGACGGAATTCACCCCTCCACTTT. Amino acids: CASSSLGRNSPLHF.

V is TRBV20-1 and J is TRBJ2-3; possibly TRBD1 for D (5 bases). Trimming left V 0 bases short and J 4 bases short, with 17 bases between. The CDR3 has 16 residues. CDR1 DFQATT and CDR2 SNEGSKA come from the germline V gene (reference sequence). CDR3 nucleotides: TGCAGTGCTAGAGATCGAGACAGTGAAATTCCAGATACGCAGTATTTT. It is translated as CSARDRDSEIPDTQYF.

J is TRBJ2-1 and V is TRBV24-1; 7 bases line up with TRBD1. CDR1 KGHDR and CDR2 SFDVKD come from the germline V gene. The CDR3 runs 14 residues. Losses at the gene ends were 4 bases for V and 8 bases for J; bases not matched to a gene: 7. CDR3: CATSEPTGLDEQFF. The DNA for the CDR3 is TGTGCCACCAGTGAGCCGACAGGGTTGGATGAGCAGTTCTTC.

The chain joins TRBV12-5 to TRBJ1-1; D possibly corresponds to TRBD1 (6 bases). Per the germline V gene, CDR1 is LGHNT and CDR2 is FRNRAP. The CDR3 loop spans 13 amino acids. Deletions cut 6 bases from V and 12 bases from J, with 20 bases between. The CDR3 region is CASGAGGRVETFF. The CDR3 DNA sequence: TGTGCTAGTGGGGCCGGGGGGCGCGTGGAAACTTTCTTT.

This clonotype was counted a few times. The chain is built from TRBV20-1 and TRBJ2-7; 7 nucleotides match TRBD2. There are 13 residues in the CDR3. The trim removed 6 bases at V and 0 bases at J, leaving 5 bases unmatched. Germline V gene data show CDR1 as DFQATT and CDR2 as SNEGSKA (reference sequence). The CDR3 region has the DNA TGCAGTGCCCCTAGCGGCAGCTCCTACGAGCAGTACTTC. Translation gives CSAPSGSSYEQYF.